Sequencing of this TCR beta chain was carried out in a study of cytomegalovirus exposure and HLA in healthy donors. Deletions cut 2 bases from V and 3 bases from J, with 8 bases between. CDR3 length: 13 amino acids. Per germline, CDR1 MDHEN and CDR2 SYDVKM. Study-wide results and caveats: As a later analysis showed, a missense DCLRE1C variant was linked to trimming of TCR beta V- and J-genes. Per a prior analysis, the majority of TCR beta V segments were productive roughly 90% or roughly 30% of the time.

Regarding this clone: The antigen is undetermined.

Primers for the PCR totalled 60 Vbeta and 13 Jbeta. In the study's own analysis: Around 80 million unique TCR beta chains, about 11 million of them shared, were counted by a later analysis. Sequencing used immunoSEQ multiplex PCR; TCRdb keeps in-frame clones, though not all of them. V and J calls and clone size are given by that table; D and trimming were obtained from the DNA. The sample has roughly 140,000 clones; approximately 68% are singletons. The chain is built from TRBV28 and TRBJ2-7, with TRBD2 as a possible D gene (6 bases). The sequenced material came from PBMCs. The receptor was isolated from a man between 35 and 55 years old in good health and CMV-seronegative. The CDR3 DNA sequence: TGTGCCAGCAGTTTACTGGGAGGCTACGAGCAGTACTTC. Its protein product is CASSLLGGYEQYF.